This paragraph covers one T cell receptor (beta chain) sequence. Original processing notes: By means of reference gene primer amplification, nucleated cell counts were estimated. Repertoires were generated with immunoSEQ multiplex PCR, while TCRdb's copy carries only in-frame clones and drops some. V and J calls and clone size are as listed in that table; D and trimming were resolved from the DNA. The sample includes 150,000 to 200,000 clones, 85% to 90% of them seen just once. Trimming left V 1 base short and J 4 bases short, with 8 bases between. This CDR3 is built from 14 residues. Germline V gene sequence: CDR1 MNHNS, CDR2 SASEGT. This specimen comes from a study of blood T cell repertoires in COVID-19. Study background: Spain, Italy and the United States supplied samples that represented acute and convalescent COVID-19. PBMCs, B-cell-depleted T cells, or T cells provided the cDNA or gDNA that made up the material.

This TCR was recovered from a middle-aged man with active or convalescent COVID-19. The specimen sequenced was peripheral blood. This sequence joins TRBV6-1 and TRBJ1-5, with D possibly being TRBD1 (6 bases). CDR3 in amino acids: CASSEGQGNQPQHF. The CDR3 region has the DNA TGTGCCAGCAGTGAAGGCCAGGGGAATCAGCCCCAGCATTTT.